This T cell receptor beta chain derives from a study of blood T cells in healthy people across ages. A note on this clonotype: An end of the junction does not agree with germline; a read error may underlie this.

CDR1 is ENHRY and CDR2 is SYGVKD in the germline V gene. The CDR3 totals 14 residues. For the second PCR, which ran for about 6 to 11 cycles, a sample-barcoded 5' primer and a J-beta primer mix were used. TCRdb re-called the 5' RACE reads with MiXCR, one entry per CDR3 protein. The sample lists 800,000 to 1,000,000 distinct CDR3 sequences; under 50% were seen once. This chain joins TRBV10-3 and TRBJ2-7; D is possibly TRBD1 (5 bases). The sequence derives from a man younger than 45 in good health. The source material was blood. CDR3 nucleotide sequence: TGCGCCATCAGTGAGCAGTTACAGGCAGAGGCCCAGTACTTC. Its translation: CAISEQLQAEAQYF.